This TCR beta chain stems from a study of siplizumab effects on memory and regulatory T cells. Study-wide findings and caveats: No more than a minor fraction of alloreactive clones could be traced back to unstimulated subsets. The naive T cell population seemed more diverse than memory cells and seemed a major contributor to the alloresponse.

Profiled with immunoSEQ multiplex PCR; TCRdb holds only in-frame clones, not every one. The profile shows roughly 100,000 clones, approximately 94% of them singletons. This clone was observed a single time. Its antigen is unknown. The sample taken for sequencing was CD4+ T cells sorted from blood. The source of this sequence is a human donor in good health.

The CDR3 DNA reads as TGTGCCAGTAGTTCTCCTTCAGGGGCAACGAACACTGAAGCTTTCTTT. Residues: CASSSPSGATNTEAFF. This chain connects TRBV19 to TRBJ1-1; tentatively, D is TRBD1 (6 bases). Germline V lookup: CDR1 LNHDA, CDR2 SQIVND (reference sequence). This CDR3 spans 16 amino acids. The V and J ends lost 5 bases and 1 base respectively, with 17 bases between them.